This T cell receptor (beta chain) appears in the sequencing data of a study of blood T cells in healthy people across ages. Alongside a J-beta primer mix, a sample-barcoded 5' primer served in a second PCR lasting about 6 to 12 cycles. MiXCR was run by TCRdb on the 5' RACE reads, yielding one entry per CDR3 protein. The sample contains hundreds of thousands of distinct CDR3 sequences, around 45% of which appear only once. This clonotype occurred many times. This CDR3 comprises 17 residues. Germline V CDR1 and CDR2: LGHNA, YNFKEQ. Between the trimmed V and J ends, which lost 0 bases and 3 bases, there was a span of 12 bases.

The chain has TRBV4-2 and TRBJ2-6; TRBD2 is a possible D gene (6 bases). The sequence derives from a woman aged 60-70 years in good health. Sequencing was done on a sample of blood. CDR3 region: CASSQDGLGLGANVLTF. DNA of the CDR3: TGTGCCAGCAGCCAAGATGGATTGGGACTTGGGGCCAACGTCCTGACTTTC.